This T cell receptor (beta chain) was recorded in a study of CD8+ T cells in alopecia areata. The overall study: Patients received oral tofacitinib, 5 to 10 mg twice daily, for moderate-to-severe alopecia areata. Overall study findings and caveats: Persistence in scalp and blood during tofacitinib was observed for many expanded lesional clones. There was only one nonresponder, so it was unclear how baseline CD8+ expansion relates to response. Sharing of TCRs across patients appeared less clear than in mice, possibly for HLA-related reasons.

Extracted from the samples, RNA was reverse transcribed into cDNA to serve as the sequencing template. Libraries were prepared by immunoSEQ multiplex PCR; TCRdb keeps only in-frame clonotypes and omits some of them. Of about 210,000 clones in the sample, roughly two fifths were seen once. This clone was observed a handful of times. The antigen remains undetermined. In the same sample, other DNA sequences code for this CDR3. Germline V gene sequence: CDR1 GTSNPN, CDR2 SVGIG (reference sequence). This CDR3 has 13 amino acids. V lost 3 bases and J lost 3, with 9 bases in between. Treatment of the sample: oral pan-JAK inhibitor, 5-10 mg twice daily.

This TCR was recovered from a human donor with alopecia areata. This chain joins TRBV30 and TRBJ1-5; D is undetermined. The material sequenced was CD4+ T cells sorted from blood, taken around week 34, from a patient treated with tofacitinib. The CDR3, as DNA: TGTGCCTGGAGCGGGCAGCCCAATCAGCCCCAGCATTTT. Amino acids: CAWSGQPNQPQHF.